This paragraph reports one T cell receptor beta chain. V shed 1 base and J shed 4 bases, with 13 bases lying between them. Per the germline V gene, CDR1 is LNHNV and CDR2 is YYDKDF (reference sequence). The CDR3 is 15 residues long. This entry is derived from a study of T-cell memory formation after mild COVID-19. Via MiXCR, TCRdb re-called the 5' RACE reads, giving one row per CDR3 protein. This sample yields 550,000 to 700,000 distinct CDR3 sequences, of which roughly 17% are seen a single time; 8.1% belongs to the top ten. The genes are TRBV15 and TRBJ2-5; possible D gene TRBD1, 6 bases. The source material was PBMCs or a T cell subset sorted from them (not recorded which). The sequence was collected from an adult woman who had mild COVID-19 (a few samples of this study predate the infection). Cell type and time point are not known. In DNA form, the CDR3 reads TGTGCCACCAGCAGAGGGTCACAGGGTGGAGAGACCCAGTACTTC. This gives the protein CATSRGSQGGETQYF.